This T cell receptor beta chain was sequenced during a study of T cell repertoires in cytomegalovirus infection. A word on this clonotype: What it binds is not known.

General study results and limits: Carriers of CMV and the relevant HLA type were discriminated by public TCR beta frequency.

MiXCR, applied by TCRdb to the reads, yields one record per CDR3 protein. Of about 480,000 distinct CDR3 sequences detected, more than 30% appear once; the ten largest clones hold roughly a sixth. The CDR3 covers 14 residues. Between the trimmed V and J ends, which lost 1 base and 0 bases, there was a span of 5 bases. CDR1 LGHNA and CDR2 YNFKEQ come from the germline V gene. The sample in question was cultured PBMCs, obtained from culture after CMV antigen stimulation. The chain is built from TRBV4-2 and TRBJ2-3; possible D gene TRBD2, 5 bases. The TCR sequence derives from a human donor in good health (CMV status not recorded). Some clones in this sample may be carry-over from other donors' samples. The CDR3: CASSQGTSTDTQYF. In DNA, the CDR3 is TGTGCCAGCAGCCAAGGGACTAGCACAGATACGCAGTATTTT.